This T cell receptor (beta chain) was recorded in a study of sequential checkpoint blockade in melanoma. Study in general: First-line arms were nivolumab then ipilimumab, or the reverse, randomized 1:1. After both sequences, patients received maintenance nivolumab.

The CDR3 length is 14 residues. Between the trimmed V and J ends, which lost 0 bases and 4 bases, there was a span of 10 bases. Germline V gene data show CDR1 as PRHDT and CDR2 as FYEKMQ (reference sequence). Treatment noted: randomized to nivolumab then ipilimumab (arm A) or the reverse (arm B). Patients had received no earlier DNA-damaging chemotherapy. From thawed PBMCs, live CD3+CD8+ cells negative for CD19 and CD56 were sorted. Libraries were prepared by immunoSEQ multiplex PCR; TCRdb keeps only in-frame clonotypes and omits some of them. Of 13,000 or so clones listed, roughly 86% are singletons.

This sequence originates from a human donor with melanoma. Sequenced material: CD8+ T cells sorted from blood (inferred from file names), taken from a patient given nivolumab and ipilimumab in sequence. The chain combines TRBV13 with TRBJ2-7; D call uncertain. CDR3 in amino acids: CASSLGRQVYEQYF. The CDR3 DNA is TGTGCCAGCAGCTTAGGTCGTCAGGTATACGAGCAGTACTTC.